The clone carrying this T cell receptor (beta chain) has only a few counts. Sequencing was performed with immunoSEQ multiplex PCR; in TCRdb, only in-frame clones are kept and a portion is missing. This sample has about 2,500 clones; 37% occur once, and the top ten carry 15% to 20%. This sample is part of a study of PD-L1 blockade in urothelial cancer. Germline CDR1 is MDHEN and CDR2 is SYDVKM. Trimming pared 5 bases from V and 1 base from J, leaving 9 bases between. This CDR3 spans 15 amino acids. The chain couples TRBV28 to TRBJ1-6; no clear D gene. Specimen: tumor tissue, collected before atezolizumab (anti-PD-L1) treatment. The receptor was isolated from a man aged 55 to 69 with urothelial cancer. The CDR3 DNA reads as TGTGCCAGCAGTGCTGGAGGATCCTATAATTCACCCCTCCACTTT. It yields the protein CASSAGGSYNSPLHF.